This TCR beta chain originates from a study of tumor-infiltrating lymphocytes in localized non-small cell lung cancer. Study in general: Several tumor histologies, both smoking statuses, and some post-neoadjuvant chemotherapy samples were included. Resected tumor was paired with non-adjacent uninvolved lung from the same patient. Study-level points and caveats: No T-cell fraction difference was seen between IM1 and IM2 tumors.

Only in-frame clones appear in the TCRdb table, and some are missing; sequencing was by immunoSEQ multiplex PCR. Of some 5,500 clones listed, approximately 64% are singletons. The CDR3 extends over 14 amino acids. The germline gives CDR1 LNHDA, CDR2 SQIVND (reference sequence). Deletions cut 8 bases from V and 5 bases from J, with 15 bases between. This clone was seen only a few times. Its antigen is still unknown. Input material: uninvolved lung tissue not adjacent to the tumor. The clonotype comes from a human donor with non-small cell lung cancer. V and J are TRBV19 and TRBJ2-2, with no clear D. The CDR3 sequence: CASSTHSPTGELFF. CDR3 in DNA: TGTGCCAGTTCTACTCACTCCCCAACCGGGGAGCTGTTTTTT.